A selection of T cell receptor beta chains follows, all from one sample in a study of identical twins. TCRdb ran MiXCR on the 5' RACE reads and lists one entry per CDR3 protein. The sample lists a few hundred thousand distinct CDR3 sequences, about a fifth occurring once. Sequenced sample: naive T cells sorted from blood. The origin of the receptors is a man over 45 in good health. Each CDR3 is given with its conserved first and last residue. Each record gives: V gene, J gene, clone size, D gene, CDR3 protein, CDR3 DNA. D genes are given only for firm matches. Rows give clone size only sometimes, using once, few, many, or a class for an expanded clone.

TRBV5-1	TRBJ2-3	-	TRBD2	CASSYSGSEGDTQYF	TGCGCCAGCAGCTATAGCGGGAGCGAGGGAGATACGCAGTATTTT
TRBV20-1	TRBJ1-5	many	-	CSARAGTSGYQPQHF	TGCAGTGCTAGGGCCGGGACCTCCGGATATCAGCCCCAGCATTTT
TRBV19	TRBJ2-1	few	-	CASSRTGQPGNEQFF	TGTGCCAGTAGTAGGACGGGGCAGCCGGGCAATGAGCAGTTCTTC
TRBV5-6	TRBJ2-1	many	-	CASSKGGNEQFF	TGTGCCAGCAGCAAGGGGGGCAATGAGCAGTTCTTC
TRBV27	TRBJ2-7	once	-	CASSLIGGSYEQYF	TGTGCCAGCAGTTTAATCGGGGGCTCCTACGAGCAGTACTTC
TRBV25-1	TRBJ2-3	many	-	CASSGTNTQYF	TGTGCCAGCAGTGGAACCAATACGCAGTATTTT
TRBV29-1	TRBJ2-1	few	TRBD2	CSVDERGAYNEQFF	TGCAGCGTTGATGAGCGGGGGGCTTACAATGAGCAGTTCTTC
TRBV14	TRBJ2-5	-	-	CASSQDLGEETQYF	TGTGCCAGCAGCCAAGATCTGGGGGAAGAGACCCAGTACTTC
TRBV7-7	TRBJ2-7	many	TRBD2	CASSLALAGVYEQYF	TGTGCCAGCAGCTTGGCACTAGCGGGAGTGTACGAGCAGTACTTC
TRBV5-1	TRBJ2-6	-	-	CASSLVLGLGANVLTF	TGCGCCAGCAGCTTGGTTTTAGGGCTAGGGGCCAACGTCCTGACTTTC
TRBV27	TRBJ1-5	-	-	CASSSSGAAQPQHF	TGTGCCAGCAGTTCCTCAGGAGCCGCTCAGCCCCAGCATTTT
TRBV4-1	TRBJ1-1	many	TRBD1	CASSQEGRGITEAFF	TGCGCCAGCAGCCAAGAGGGCAGGGGGATTACTGAAGCTTTCTTT
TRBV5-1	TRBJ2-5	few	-	CASSLGTDQETQYF	TGCGCCAGCAGCTTGGGGACAGACCAAGAGACCCAGTACTTC
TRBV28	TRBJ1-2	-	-	CASSRRGGRNYGYTF	TGTGCCAGCAGTCGACGAGGAGGGCGGAACTATGGCTACACCTTC
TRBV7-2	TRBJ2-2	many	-	CASSLQGRSTGELFF	TGTGCCAGCAGCTTACAAGGGCGGAGCACCGGGGAGCTGTTTTTT
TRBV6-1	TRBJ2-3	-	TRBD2	CASKIAGYDTQYF	TGTGCCAGCAAAATAGCGGGATACGATACGCAGTATTTT
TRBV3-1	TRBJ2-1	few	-	CASSQELVQGYNEQFF	TGTGCCAGCAGCCAAGAGCTGGTCCAAGGCTACAATGAGCAGTTCTTC
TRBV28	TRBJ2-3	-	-	CASSLPGRDTQYF	TGTGCCAGCAGTTTGCCGGGGCGGGATACGCAGTATTTT
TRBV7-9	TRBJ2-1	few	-	CASSSYSGGPYNEQFF	TGTGCCAGCAGCTCCTATTCGGGCGGACCCTACAATGAGCAGTTCTTC
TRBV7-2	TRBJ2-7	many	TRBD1	CASSSPGTVSYEQYF	TGTGCCAGCAGCTCACCCGGGACAGTCTCCTACGAGCAGTACTTC
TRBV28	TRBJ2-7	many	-	CASTSRAPYEQYF	TGTGCCAGCACCTCCAGGGCCCCCTACGAGCAGTACTTC
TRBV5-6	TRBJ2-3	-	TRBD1	CASSLIRQGAGADTQYF	TGTGCCAGCAGCTTGATCCGACAGGGGGCAGGTGCAGATACGCAGTATTTT
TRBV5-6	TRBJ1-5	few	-	CASSWAGQDQPQHF	TGTGCCAGCAGCTGGGCAGGGCAGGATCAGCCCCAGCATTTT